The TCR beta chain under discussion was sequenced for a study of lymphopenia after photon versus proton radiotherapy. Findings of the study overall: Photon-treated patients lost naive T cells and TCR diversity; proton-treated stayed stable. Survival link was tested only in deceased patients; proton benefit remains a possibility. Post-nadir diversity loss with photons came from oligoclonal expansion, particularly CD8+ Temra cells. A bigger post-nadir fall in TCR diversity correlated inversely with survival time in deceased patients.

Germline V gene sequence: CDR1 SGHNT, CDR2 YYREEE (reference sequence). CDR3 length: 15 amino acids. With V trimmed by 4 bases and J by 7 bases, 10 bases remained unmatched. On this clone itself: As yet, its antigen is unknown.

Clones were read by immunoSEQ multiplex PCR, and TCRdb kept only the in-frame ones, dropping some. The sample holds approximately 150,000 clones; about 85% are singletons and the top ten take approximately 4.6%. This sequence was found in a man aged 45-65 years with gastric cancer. V and J are TRBV5-4 and TRBJ1-2, with 10 bases aligning to TRBD1. The sample was peripheral blood, taken from a patient treated with photon-based radiotherapy. CDR3 nucleotide sequence: TGTGCCAGCAGCGCCCGACAGGGGGCGCATGGTGGCTACACCTTC. It encodes CASSARQGAHGGYTF.